The 22 T cell receptor beta chains in this list originate from one sample, sequenced in a study of blood T cells in healthy people across ages. A second about 7 to 12 cycle PCR used barcoded and J-beta primers. A single record per CDR3 protein comes from TCRdb applying MiXCR to the 5' RACE reads. Of about 1.7 million distinct CDR3 sequences in the sample, 28% are singletons; the top ten hold 7% to 9%. Sequencing input: blood. The source of these receptors is a woman in her 30s in good health.

This chain uses TRBV20-1 with TRBJ1-1, with D maybe TRBD1 (5 bases). The length of the CDR3 is 13 residues. Trimming left V 3 bases short and J 4 bases short, with 12 bases between. The V gene's germline CDR1 is DFQATT and CDR2 SNEGSKA (reference sequence). DNA for the CDR3: TGCAGTGCTAGGGAGGGGTTGAGCACTGAAGCTTTCTTT. This encodes CSAREGLSTEAFF.

This clonotype was detected a few times. The chain employs TRBV7-2 and TRBJ1-4; weak D call: TRBD1 (6 bases). CDR1 and CDR2 (germline): SGHTA, FQGNSA. The V gene lost 3 bases and the J gene lost 0 bases, with 8 bases spanning the gap. The CDR3 contains 15 residues. DNA for the CDR3: TGTGCCAGCAGCTTGGGGGGGCCAACTAATGAAAAACTGTTTTTT. Translated, it gives CASSLGGPTNEKLFF. The full variable domain, completed using reference TRBV7-2 and TRBJ1-4, is GAGVSQSPSNKVTEKGKDVELRCDPISGHTALYWYRQSLGQGLEFLIYFQGNSAPDKSGLPSDRFSAERTGGSVSTLTIQRTQQEDSAVYLCASSLGGPTNEKLFFGSGTQLSVL.

In its sample, this clonotype was seen a few times. The chain combines TRBV5-5 with TRBJ1-5; maybe TRBD1 (6 bases). The CDR3 totals 17 residues. V lost 2 bases to trimming and J lost 6 bases, with 21 bases between them. Per germline, CDR1 SGHKS and CDR2 YYEKEE (reference sequence). Written as DNA, the CDR3 is TGTGCCAGCAGCTTATTAGGGACACACTCGGGGGGTCAGCCCCAGCATTTT. Residues: CASSLLGTHSGGQPQHF.

This clonotype was recorded once. This sequence may be a read error, since a much larger clone differs from it by one base. This rearrangement joins TRBV29-1 to TRBJ2-5; D is ambiguous. The J call may be incorrect, as the DNA end agrees better with TRBJ2-1. Germline V gives CDR1 SQVTM, CDR2 ANQGSEA. The CDR3 consists of 11 residues. CDR3 in amino acids: CSVSVQETQFF. The CDR3 DNA reads TGCAGCGTTTCCGTCCAAGAGACCCAGTTCTTC.

This clonotype was detected a few times. The genes are TRBV29-1 and TRBJ2-7; 7 bases line up with TRBD1. The CDR3 contains 15 residues. Germline values: CDR1 SQVTM, CDR2 ANQGSEA. J gave up 0 bases and V 4 bases, and 9 bases lay outside the gene matches. This chain's CDR3 is CSVANLGDSSYEQYF. CDR3 nucleotides: TGCAGCGTTGCGAACTTGGGGGACAGCTCCTACGAGCAGTACTTC.

On this clonotype: This sequence may be a read error, since a much larger clone differs from it by one base. The V and J genes are TRBV18 and TRBJ2-5; TRBD2 matches at 14 bases. V lost 1 base and J lost 5; bases outside the gene matches: 3. CDR1 and CDR2 (germline): KGHSH, LQKENI. The CDR3 runs 16 residues. The CDR3 sequence is CASSPRGTSGGETQYF. The CDR3 DNA is TGTGCCAGCTCACCACGAGGGACTAGCGGGGGTGAGACCCAGTACTTC.

The table lists this clonotype with a few counts. The CDR3 DNA is TGTGCCAGCAATCCGACAGGTTTCAACGAGCAGTACTTC. It translates to CASNPTGFNEQYF. The chain uses TRBV12-3 or TRBV12-4 and TRBJ2-7; weak D call: TRBD1 (6 bases). This CDR3 region has 13 residues. V shed 7 bases and J shed 5 bases, with 15 bases lying between them.

This clonotype has a handful of counts. The V call is TRBV5-1, the J call TRBJ2-7; TRBD1 agrees at 9 bases. Germline V gives CDR1 SGHRS, CDR2 YFSETQ. The J segment lost 7 bases and the V segment lost 4 bases, leaving 12 bases of the junction unmatched. The CDR3 extends over 15 amino acids. In nucleotides, the CDR3 is TGCGCCAGCAGCGAGGGACAGGGACCCTACTGGGAGCAGTACTTC. It yields the protein CASSEGQGPYWEQYF.

Comments on this clonotype: Just one base apart from a much larger clone, this may be a read error. The J gene is TRBJ2-1, the V gene TRBV12-3 or TRBV12-4, with TRBD1 matching 7 bases. The CDR3 length is 14 residues. The CDR3 loop reads CACSRPDRASEQFF. Written as DNA, the CDR3 is TGTGCCTGCAGCCGGCCCGACAGGGCTAGTGAGCAGTTCTTC.

Only a few counts were recorded for this clonotype. The chain is built from TRBV5-1 and TRBJ2-5; 11 bases map to TRBD2. Per the germline V gene, CDR1 is SGHRS and CDR2 is YFSETQ. V shed 1 base and J 9 bases; nucleotides not matched to a gene: 8. There are 15 residues in the CDR3. The CDR3: CASSLTSGGPGAQYF. As DNA, the CDR3 is TGCGCCAGCAGCTTGACTAGCGGGGGTCCAGGGGCCCAGTACTTC.

Only a few counts were recorded for this clonotype. The chain uses TRBV15 and TRBJ2-2; no firm D call. This CDR3 is 16 amino acids long. The V end was cut by 0 bases, the J end by 3 bases, with 11 bases between. CDR1 and CDR2 (germline): LNHNV, YYDKDF (reference sequence). In nucleotides, the CDR3 is TGTGCCACCAGCAGAGATCGAGCCAGTTACACCGGGGAGCTGTTTTTT. Its translation: CATSRDRASYTGELFF.

This sequence joins TRBV5-6 and TRBJ1-4; 9 positions match TRBD1. With 2 bases clipped from V and 5 bases from J, the junction kept 4 bases outside the gene matches. Germline V lookup: CDR1 SGHDT, CDR2 YYEEEE. The CDR3 sequence is 15 residues long. The CDR3 nucleotides are TGTGCCAGCAGCTTCTTCGACAGGGGGAATGAAAAACTGTTTTTT. This translates into CASSFFDRGNEKLFF.

The rearrangement uses TRBV5-4 and TRBJ1-3; a weak D match, TRBD1 (5 bases). The V gene lost 4 bases and the J gene lost 0 bases, with 11 bases spanning the gap. The CDR3 extends over 15 amino acids. Germline V gives CDR1 SGHNT, CDR2 YYREEE (reference sequence). Here the CDR3 reads CASSRRGLSGNTIYF. In DNA, the CDR3 is TGTGCCAGCAGCAGGAGGGGTCTCTCTGGAAACACCATATATTTT.

This clonotype was seen a single time. V usage is TRBV28 and J usage is TRBJ2-5; the match to TRBD2 covers 7 bases. Germline V lookup: CDR1 MDHEN, CDR2 SYDVKM. CDR3 length: 15 residues. V lost 5 bases to trimming and J lost 5 bases; unmatched junction nucleotides: 11. The DNA for the CDR3 is TGTGCCAGCAGTAGGGCCGGACTAGGACTTGAGACCCAGTACTTC. Protein sequence: CASSRAGLGLETQYF.

As regards this clonotype: One end of the junction is discordant with germline, which a read error may explain. The CDR3 region is CSVGVADWNEQFF. Here the CDR3 DNA reads TGTAGCGTTGGGGTAGCGGATTGGAATGAGCAGTTCTTC. The genes are TRBV29-1 and TRBJ2-1; D perhaps matches TRBD2 (6 bases). The CDR3 loop spans 13 amino acids. The germline V gene has CDR1 SQVTM and CDR2 ANQGSEA.

The table lists this clonotype with a few counts. The chain employs TRBV5-1 and TRBJ2-5; maybe TRBD2 (7 bases). Trimming shortened V by 3 bases and J by 3 bases, and 15 bases separated the two germline ends. The germline V gene encodes CDR1 SGHRS and CDR2 YFSETQ. This CDR3 has 15 residues. The DNA for the CDR3 is TGCGCCAGCAGCTCGGTGGCGGGGGCAGAAGAGACCCAGTACTTC. Translation: CASSSVAGAEETQYF.

This clonotype showed up many times. This chain joins TRBV7-2 and TRBJ2-7; TRBD1 is a possible D gene (7 bases). This CDR3 has 13 residues. Per the germline V gene, CDR1 is SGHTA and CDR2 is FQGNSA. V dropped 5 bases and J dropped 6 bases, with 14 bases sitting between them. DNA of the CDR3: TGTGCCAGCAGCCCCATCCAGGGGGGCGAGCAGTACTTC. This translates into CASSPIQGGEQYF. Together with reference TRBV7-2 and TRBJ2-7, the CDR3 gives the full variable domain: GAGVSQSPSNKVTEKGKDVELRCDPISGHTALYWYRQSLGQGLEFLIYFQGNSAPDKSGLPSDRFSAERTGGSVSTLTIQRTQQEDSAVYLCASSPIQGGEQYFGPGTRLTVT.

This chain uses TRBV7-2 with TRBJ1-1; D is unresolved. The CDR3 loop spans 14 amino acids. The V end lost 3 bases, the J end lost 0 bases, and 8 bases lay between the germline ends. Germline V CDR1 and CDR2: SGHTA, FQGNSA. CDR3 nucleotides: TGTGCCAGCAGCTTCCAAACCCTGAACACTGAAGCTTTCTTT. It encodes CASSFQTLNTEAFF.

Remarks on this clonotype: This may arise from a read error, as a much more abundant clone is one base away. This chain joins TRBV7-9 and TRBJ2-7; the match to TRBD2 covers 7 bases. This CDR3 comprises 13 residues. CDR1 is SEHNR, CDR2 FQNEAQ, per germline (reference sequence). CDR3 region: CACSSGLGNEQYF. The CDR3 bases are TGTGCCTGCAGCTCCGGACTAGGGAACGAGCAGTACTTC.

This sequence joins TRBV20-1 and TRBJ2-5, with TRBD2 identical over 10 bases. Germline trimming cut 4 bases from V and 11 bases from J; bases unmatched to any gene: 10. CDR1 is DFQATT, CDR2 SNEGSKA, per germline (reference sequence). The CDR3 has 13 residues. CDR3 loop: CSANPSGSAEQYF. In nucleotides, the CDR3 is TGCAGTGCTAACCCTAGCGGGAGTGCTGAGCAGTACTTC.

Points on this clonotype: Possible read error: a much larger clone is one base away. V gene TRBV20-1 combines with J gene TRBJ2-1; 11 positions agree with TRBD2. The CDR3 totals 16 residues. Germline V gene lookup returns CDR1 DFQATT and CDR2 SNEGSKA (reference sequence). The CDR3 loop reads CSAVTGTSGTYSEQFF. CDR3 nucleotides: TGCAGTGCCGTAACCGGGACTAGCGGCACCTACAGTGAGCAGTTCTTC.

This clonotype was recorded a few times. V gene TRBV6-5 combines with J gene TRBJ2-1, with a tentative D call TRBD2 (6 bases). V was shortened by 4 bases and J by 0 bases, with 10 bases between the two germline ends. Germline V gene data show CDR1 as MNHEY and CDR2 as SVGAGI. The CDR3 loop spans 15 amino acids. CDR3 sequence: CASSLTRTSYNEQFF. The CDR3 DNA follows: TGTGCCAGCAGTTTGACTAGAACCTCCTACAATGAGCAGTTCTTC.